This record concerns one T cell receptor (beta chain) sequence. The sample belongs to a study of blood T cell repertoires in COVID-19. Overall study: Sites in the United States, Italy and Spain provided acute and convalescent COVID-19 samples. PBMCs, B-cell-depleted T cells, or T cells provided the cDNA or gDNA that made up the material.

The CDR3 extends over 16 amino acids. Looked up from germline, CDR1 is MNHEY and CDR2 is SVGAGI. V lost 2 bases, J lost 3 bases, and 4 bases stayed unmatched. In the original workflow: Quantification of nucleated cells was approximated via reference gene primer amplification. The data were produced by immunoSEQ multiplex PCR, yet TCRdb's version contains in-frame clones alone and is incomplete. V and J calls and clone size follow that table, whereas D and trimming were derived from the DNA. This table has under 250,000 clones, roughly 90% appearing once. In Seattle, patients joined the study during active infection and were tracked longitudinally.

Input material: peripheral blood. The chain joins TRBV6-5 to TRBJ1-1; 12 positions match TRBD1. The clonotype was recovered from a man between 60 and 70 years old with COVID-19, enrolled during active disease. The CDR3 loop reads CASSYGDRGLDTEAFF. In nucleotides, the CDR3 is TGTGCCAGCAGTTACGGGGACAGGGGGCTTGACACTGAAGCTTTCTTT.